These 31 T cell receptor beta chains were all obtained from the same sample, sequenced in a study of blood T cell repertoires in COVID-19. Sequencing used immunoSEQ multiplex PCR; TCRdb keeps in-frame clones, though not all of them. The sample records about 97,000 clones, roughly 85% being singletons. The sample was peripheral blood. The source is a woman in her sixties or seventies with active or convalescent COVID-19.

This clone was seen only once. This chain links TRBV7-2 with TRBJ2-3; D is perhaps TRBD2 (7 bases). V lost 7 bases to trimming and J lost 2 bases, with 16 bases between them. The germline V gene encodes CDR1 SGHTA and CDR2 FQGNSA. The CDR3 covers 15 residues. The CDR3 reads CASIQRGGDTDTQYF. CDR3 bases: TGTGCCAGCATCCAGAGGGGGGGTGACACAGATACGCAGTATTTT.

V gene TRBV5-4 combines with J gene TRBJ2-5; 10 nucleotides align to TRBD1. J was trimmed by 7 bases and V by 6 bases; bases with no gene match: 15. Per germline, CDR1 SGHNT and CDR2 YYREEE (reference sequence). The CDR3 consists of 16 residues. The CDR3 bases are TGTGCCAGCACCCCGTCCCTTGGGACAGGGGAGGGGACCCAGTACTTC. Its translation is CASTPSLGTGEGTQYF.

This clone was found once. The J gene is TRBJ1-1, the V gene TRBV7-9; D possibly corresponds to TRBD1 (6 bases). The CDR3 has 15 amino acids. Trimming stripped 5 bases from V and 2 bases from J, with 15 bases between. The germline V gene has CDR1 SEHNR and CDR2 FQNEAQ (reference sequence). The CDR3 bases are TGTGCCAGCAGCCCATCTGGGGGCTATAACACTGAAGCTTTCTTT. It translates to CASSPSGGYNTEAFF.

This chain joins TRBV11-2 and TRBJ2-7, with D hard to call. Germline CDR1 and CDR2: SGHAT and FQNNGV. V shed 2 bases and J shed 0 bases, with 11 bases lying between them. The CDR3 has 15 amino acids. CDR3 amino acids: CASSLHILPSYEQYF. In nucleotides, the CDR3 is TGTGCCAGCAGCTTACACATCCTCCCCTCCTACGAGCAGTACTTC. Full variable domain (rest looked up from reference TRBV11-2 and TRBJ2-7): EAGVAQSPRYKIIEKRQSVAFWCNPISGHATLYWYQQILGQGPKLLIQFQNNGVVDDSQLPKDRFSAERLKGVDSTLKIQPAKLEDSAVYLCASSLHILPSYEQYFGPGTRLTVT.

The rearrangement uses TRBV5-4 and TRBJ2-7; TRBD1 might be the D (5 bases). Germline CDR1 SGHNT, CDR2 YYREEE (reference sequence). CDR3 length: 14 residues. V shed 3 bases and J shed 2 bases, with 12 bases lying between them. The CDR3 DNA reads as TGTGCCAGCAGCTCACTGACAGCAACCTACGAGCAGTACTTC. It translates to CASSSLTATYEQYF. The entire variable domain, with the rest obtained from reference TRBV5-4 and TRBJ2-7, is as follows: ETGVTQSPTHLIKTRGQQVTLRCSSQSGHNTVSWYQQALGQGPQFIFQYYREEENGRGNFPPRFSGLQFPNYSSELNVNALELDDSALYLCASSSLTATYEQYFGPGTRLTVT.

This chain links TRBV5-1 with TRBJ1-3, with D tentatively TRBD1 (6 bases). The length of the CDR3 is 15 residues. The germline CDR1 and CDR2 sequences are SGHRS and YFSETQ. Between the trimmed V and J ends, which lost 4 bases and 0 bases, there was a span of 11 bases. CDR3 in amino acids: CASSPGHRSGNTIYF. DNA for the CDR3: TGCGCCAGCAGCCCGGGACATCGCTCTGGAAACACCATATATTTT.

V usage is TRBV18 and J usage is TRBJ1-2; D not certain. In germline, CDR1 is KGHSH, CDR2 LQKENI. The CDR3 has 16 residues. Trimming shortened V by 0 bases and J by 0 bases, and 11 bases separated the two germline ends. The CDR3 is CASSPPIPGTNYGYTF. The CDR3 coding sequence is TGTGCCAGCTCACCACCTATACCGGGGACTAACTATGGCTACACCTTC.

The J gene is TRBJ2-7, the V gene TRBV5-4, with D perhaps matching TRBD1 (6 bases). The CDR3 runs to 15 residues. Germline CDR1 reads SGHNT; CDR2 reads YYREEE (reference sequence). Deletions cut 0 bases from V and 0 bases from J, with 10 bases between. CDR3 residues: CASSLGADSSYEQYF. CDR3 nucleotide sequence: TGTGCCAGCAGCTTGGGGGCGGACAGCTCCTACGAGCAGTACTTC.

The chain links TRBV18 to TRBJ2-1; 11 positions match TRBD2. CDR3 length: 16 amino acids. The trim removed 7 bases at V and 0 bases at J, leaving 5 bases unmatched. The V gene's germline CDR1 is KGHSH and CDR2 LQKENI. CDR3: CASLGTSGNSYNEQFF. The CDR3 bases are TGTGCCAGCTTAGGGACTAGCGGAAACTCCTACAATGAGCAGTTCTTC.

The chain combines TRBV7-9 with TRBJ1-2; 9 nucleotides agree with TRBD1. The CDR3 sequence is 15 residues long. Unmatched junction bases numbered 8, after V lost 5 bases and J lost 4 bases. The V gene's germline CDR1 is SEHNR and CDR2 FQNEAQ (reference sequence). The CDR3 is CASSHTGQGSYGYTF. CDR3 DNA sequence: TGTGCCAGCAGCCATACCGGACAGGGGAGCTATGGCTACACCTTC.

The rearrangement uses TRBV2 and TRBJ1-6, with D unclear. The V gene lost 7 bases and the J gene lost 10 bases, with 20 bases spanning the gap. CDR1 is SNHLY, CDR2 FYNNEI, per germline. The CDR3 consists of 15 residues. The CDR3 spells CASTLESGGSSPLHF. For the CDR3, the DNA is TGTGCCAGCACCCTGGAGTCAGGCGGGTCCTCACCCCTCCACTTT. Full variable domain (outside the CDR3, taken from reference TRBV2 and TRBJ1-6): EPEVTQTPSHQVTQMGQEVILRCVPISNHLYFYWYRQILGQKVEFLVSFYNNEISEKSEIFDDQFSVERPDGSNFTLKIRSTKLEDSAMYFCASTLESGGSSPLHFGNGTRLTVT.

CDR3 loop: CASSPRRGAFF. CDR3 in DNA: TGTGCCAGCAGTCCGCGGCGGGGTGCTTTCTTT. The chain recombines TRBV6-5 with TRBJ1-1; no reliable D call. From germline, CDR1 is MNHEY and CDR2 SVGAGI. This CDR3 spans 11 amino acids. Trimming shortened V by 5 bases and J by 11 bases, and 12 bases separated the two germline ends.

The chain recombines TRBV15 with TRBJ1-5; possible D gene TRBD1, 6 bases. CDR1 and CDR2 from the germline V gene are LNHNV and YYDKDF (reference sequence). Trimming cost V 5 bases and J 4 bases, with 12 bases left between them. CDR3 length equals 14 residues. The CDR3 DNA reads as TGTGCCACCAGCCCCGGACAGAGTAATCAGCCCCAGCATTTT. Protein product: CATSPGQSNQPQHF. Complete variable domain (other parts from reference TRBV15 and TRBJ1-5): DAMVIQNPRYQVTQFGKPVTLSCSQTLNHNVMYWYQQKSSQAPKLLFHYYDKDFNNEADTPDNFQSRRPNTSFCFLDIRSPGLGDTAMYLCATSPGQSNQPQHFGDGTRLSIL.

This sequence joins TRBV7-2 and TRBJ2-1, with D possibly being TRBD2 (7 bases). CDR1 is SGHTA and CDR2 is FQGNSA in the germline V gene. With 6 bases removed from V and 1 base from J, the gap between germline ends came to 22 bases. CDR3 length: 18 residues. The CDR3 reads CASRGSAGAPLSYNEQFF. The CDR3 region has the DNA TGTGCCAGCAGAGGGAGCGCGGGGGCCCCACTTTCCTACAATGAGCAGTTCTTC. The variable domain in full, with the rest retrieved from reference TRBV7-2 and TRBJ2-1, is GAGVSQSPSNKVTEKGKDVELRCDPISGHTALYWYRQSLGQGLEFLIYFQGNSAPDKSGLPSDRFSAERTGGSVSTLTIQRTQQEDSAVYLCASRGSAGAPLSYNEQFFGPGTRLTVL.

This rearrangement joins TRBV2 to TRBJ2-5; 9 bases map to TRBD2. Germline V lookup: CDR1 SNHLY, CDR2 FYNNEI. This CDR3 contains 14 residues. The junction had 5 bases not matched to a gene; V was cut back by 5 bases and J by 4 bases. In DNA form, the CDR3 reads TGTGCCAGCAGTCGCGGGGGGGCGGCAGAGACCCAGTACTTC. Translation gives CASSRGGAAETQYF.

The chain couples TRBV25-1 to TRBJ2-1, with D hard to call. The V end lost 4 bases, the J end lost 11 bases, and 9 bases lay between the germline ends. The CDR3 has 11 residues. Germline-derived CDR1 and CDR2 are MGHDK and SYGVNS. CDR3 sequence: CASSGGPKQFF. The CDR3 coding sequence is TGTGCCAGCAGTGGTGGCCCGAAGCAGTTCTTC.

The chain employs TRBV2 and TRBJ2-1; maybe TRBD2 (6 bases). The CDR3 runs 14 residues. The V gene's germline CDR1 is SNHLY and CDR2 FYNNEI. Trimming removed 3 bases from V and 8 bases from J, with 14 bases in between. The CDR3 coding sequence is TGTGCCAGCAGTGAGGGCAGGGAGGTCTATGAGCAGTTCTTC. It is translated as CASSEGREVYEQFF.

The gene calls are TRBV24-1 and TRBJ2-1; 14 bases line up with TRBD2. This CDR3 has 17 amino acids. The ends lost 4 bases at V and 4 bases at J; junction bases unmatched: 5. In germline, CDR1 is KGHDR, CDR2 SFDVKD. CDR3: CATSDRLAGGIYNEQFF. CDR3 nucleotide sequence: TGTGCCACCAGTGACCGACTAGCGGGGGGGATATACAATGAGCAGTTCTTC.

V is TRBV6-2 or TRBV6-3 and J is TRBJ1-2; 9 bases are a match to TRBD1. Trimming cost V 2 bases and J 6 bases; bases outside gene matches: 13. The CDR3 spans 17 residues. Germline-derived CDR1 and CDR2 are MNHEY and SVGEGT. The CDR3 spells CASSYPSGTGSLDGYTF. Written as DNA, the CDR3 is TGTGCCAGCAGTTACCCCAGCGGGACAGGGTCTTTGGATGGCTACACCTTC.

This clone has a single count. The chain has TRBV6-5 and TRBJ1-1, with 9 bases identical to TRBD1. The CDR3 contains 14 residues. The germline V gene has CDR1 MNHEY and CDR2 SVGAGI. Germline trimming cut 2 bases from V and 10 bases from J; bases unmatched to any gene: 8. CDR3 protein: CASSYGQGRNGAFF. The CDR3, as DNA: TGTGCCAGCAGTTACGGACAGGGGCGAAACGGAGCTTTCTTT.

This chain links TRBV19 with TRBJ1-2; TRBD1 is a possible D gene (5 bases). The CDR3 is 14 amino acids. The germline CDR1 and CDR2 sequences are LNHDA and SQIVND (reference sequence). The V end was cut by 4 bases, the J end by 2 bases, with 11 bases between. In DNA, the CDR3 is TGTGCCAGTAGTACCCTCCAGGGAAACTATGGCTACACCTTC. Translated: CASSTLQGNYGYTF.

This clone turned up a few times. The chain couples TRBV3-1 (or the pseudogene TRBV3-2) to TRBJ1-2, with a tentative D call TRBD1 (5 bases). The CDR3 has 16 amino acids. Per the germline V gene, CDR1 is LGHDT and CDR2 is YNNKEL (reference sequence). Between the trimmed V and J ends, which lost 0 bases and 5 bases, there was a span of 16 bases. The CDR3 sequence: CASSQDKSQRGYGYTF. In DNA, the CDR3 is TGTGCCAGCAGCCAAGACAAGTCCCAAAGGGGATATGGCTACACCTTC.

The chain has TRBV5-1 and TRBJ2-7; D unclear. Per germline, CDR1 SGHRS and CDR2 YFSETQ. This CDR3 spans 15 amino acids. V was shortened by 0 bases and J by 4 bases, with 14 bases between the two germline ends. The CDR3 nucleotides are TGCGCCAGCAGCTTGGATCAGTCCCTCCCTTACGAGCAGTACTTC. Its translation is CASSLDQSLPYEQYF.

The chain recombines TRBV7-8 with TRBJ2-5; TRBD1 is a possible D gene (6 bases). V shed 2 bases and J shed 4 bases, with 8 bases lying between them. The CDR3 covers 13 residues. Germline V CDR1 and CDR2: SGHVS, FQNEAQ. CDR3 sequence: CASSLTGSETQYF. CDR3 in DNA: TGTGCCAGCAGCTTAACAGGGTCAGAGACCCAGTACTTC.

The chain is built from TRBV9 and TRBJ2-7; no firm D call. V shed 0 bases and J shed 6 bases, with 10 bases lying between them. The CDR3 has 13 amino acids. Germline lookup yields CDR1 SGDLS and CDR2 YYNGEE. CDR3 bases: TGTGCCAGCAGCGTAGCCCTATTCGGCGAGCAGTACTTC. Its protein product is CASSVALFGEQYF.

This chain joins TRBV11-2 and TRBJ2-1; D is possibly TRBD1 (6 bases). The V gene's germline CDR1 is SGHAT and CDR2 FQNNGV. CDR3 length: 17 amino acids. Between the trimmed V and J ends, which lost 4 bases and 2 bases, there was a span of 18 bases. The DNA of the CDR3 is TGTGCCAGCAGCTCGGGGTCGAACAGGGCGGCCTACAATGAGCAGTTCTTC. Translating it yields CASSSGSNRAAYNEQFF.

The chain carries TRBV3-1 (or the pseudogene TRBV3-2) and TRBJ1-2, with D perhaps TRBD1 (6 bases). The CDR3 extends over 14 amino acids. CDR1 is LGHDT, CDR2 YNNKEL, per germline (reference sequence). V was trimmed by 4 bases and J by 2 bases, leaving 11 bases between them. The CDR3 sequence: CASSPTGTNYGYTF. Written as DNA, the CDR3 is TGTGCCAGCAGCCCCACAGGGACCAACTATGGCTACACCTTC.

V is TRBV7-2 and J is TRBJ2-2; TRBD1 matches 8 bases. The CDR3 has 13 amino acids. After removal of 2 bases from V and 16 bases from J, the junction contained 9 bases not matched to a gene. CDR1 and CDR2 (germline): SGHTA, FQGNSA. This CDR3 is CASSLRQGTDKFF. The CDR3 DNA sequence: TGTGCCAGCAGCTTAAGACAGGGGACCGACAAGTTTTTT. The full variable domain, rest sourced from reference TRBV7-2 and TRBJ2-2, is GAGVSQSPSNKVTEKGKDVELRCDPISGHTALYWYRQSLGQGLEFLIYFQGNSAPDKSGLPSDRFSAERTGGSVSTLTIQRTQQEDSAVYLCASSLRQGTDKFFGEGSRLTVL.

The CDR3 protein is CASNQGGKGDTQYF. The CDR3 bases are TGTGCCAGCAACCAGGGGGGTAAGGGAGATACGCAGTATTTT. V usage is TRBV28 and J usage is TRBJ2-3; D is possibly TRBD1 (7 bases). The CDR3 totals 14 residues. Germline values: CDR1 MDHEN, CDR2 SYDVKM. V lost 7 bases and J 5 bases, leaving 16 bases between the germline ends.

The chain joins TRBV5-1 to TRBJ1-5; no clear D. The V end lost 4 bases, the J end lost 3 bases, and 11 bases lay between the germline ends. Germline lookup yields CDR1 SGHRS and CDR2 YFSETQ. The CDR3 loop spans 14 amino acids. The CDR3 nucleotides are TGCGCCAGCAGCCCGAGCGGGCCCAATCAGCCCCAGCATTTT. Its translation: CASSPSGPNQPQHF.

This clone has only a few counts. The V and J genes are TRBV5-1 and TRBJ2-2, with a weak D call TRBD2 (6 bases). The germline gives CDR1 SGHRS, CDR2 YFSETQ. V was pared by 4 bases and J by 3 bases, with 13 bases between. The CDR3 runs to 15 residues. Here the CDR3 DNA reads TGCGCCAGCAGCGGGCGGGGCCGAGACACCGGGGAGCTGTTTTTT. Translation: CASSGRGRDTGELFF.